Listed below are T cell receptor beta chains from one sample, sequenced in a study of CD8 T cells in ankylosing spondylitis. TCRdb fed the 5' RACE reads into MiXCR, producing one record per CDR3 protein. This sample carries some 140,000 distinct CDR3 sequences, 8% to 9% of them seen once, and the ten largest clones take 7.3%. Source material: synovial fluid, either unsorted or a sorted T cell fraction (not recorded which). All receptors derive from a male donor with ankylosing spondylitis. CDR3s include the opening cysteine and the closing phenylalanine or tryptophan. Fields, in order: D gene, J gene, CDR3 length, clone size, V gene, CDR3 protein, CDR3 DNA. D genes are given only for firm matches. Some rows have no size entry. The others give once, few or many, or a class for an expanded clone.

TRBD2 TRBJ2-7 14 many TRBV20-1 CSASHGAGGHEQYF TGCAGTGCTAGTCATGGGGCGGGGGGCCACGAGCAGTACTTC
NA TRBJ2-3 15 many TRBV5-1 CASSLGSVGLDTQYF TGCGCCAGCAGCTTGGGGAGCGTTGGCCTCGATACGCAGTATTTT
NA TRBJ2-7 13 NA TRBV20-1 CSARGTYAYEQYF TGCAGTGCTAGGGGCACCTACGCCTACGAGCAGTACTTC
NA TRBJ2-3 10 many TRBV20-1 CSARRDTQYF TGCAGTGCTAGGCGAGATACGCAGTATTTT
NA TRBJ2-1 11 many TRBV7-2 CASSSGTEQFF TGTGCCAGCAGCTCCGGGACAGAGCAGTTCTTC
NA TRBJ2-2 14 many TRBV28 CASRELPNTGELFF TGTGCCAGCCGTGAGTTGCCGAACACCGGGGAGCTGTTTTTT
TRBD1 TRBJ1-2 14 NA TRBV7-9 CASSQGQPNYGYTF TGTGCCAGCAGTCAGGGACAGCCTAACTATGGCTACACCTTC
NA TRBJ2-2 15 NA TRBV29-1 CSARAPTGNTGELFF TGCAGCGCCCGAGCCCCCACAGGGAACACCGGGGAGCTGTTTTTT
TRBD1 TRBJ2-5 13 many TRBV24-1 CATRPDRGETQYF TGTGCCACTCGCCCGGACAGGGGTGAGACCCAGTACTTC
TRBD2 TRBJ2-1 14 NA TRBV28 CASSLLGGQGEQFF TGTGCCAGCAGTTTATTGGGAGGGCAGGGTGAGCAGTTCTTC
TRBD2 TRBJ2-3 16 few TRBV9 CASSITAGVSTDTQYF TGTGCCAGCAGCATAACAGCGGGAGTAAGTACAGATACGCAGTATTTT
NA TRBJ1-6 18 NA TRBV5-4 CASSLGGGSSSYNSPLHF TGTGCCAGCAGCTTGGGCGGAGGGTCAAGCTCCTATAATTCACCCCTCCACTTT
TRBD1 TRBJ1-1 13 many TRBV5-6 CASSWGQVTEAFF TGTGCCAGCAGCTGGGGACAGGTCACTGAAGCTTTCTTT
TRBD1 TRBJ2-7 14 few TRBV27 CASSFQGDSYEQYF TGTGCCAGCAGTTTCCAGGGGGACTCCTACGAGCAGTACTTC
NA TRBJ2-2 14 many TRBV7-7 CASSLSVNTGELFF TGTGCTAGCAGCTTATCAGTAAACACCGGGGAGCTGTTTTTT
NA TRBJ2-2 14 many TRBV7-7 CASSLKTGSGELFF TGTGCTAGCAGCCTAAAGACAGGCTCCGGGGAGCTGTTTTTT
TRBD1 TRBJ1-6 14 many TRBV5-1 CASNAGTVNSPLHF TGCGCCAGCAACGCGGGGACAGTAAATTCACCCCTCCACTTT
TRBD1 TRBJ2-1 15 few TRBV18 CASSTGQGRNNEQFF TGTGCCAGCTCAACGGGACAGGGTAGGAACAATGAGCAGTTCTTC
NA TRBJ1-2 15 NA TRBV27 CASSSRGRAGSGYTF TGTGCCAGCAGTTCCCGGGGCAGGGCCGGGTCTGGCTACACCTTC
NA TRBJ1-6 16 once TRBV7-9 CASSLGLRSYNSPLHF TGTGCCAGCAGCTTGGGATTGCGCTCCTATAATTCACCCCTCCACTTT
NA TRBJ2-7 15 many TRBV24-1 CATSDSHRDLYEQYF TGTGCCACCAGTGATTCGCACCGGGACCTCTACGAGCAGTACTTC
NA TRBJ2-5 14 NA TRBV7-9 CASSSAGSQETQYF TGTGCCAGCAGCTCAGCCGGCTCCCAAGAGACCCAGTACTTC
NA TRBJ1-1 16 many TRBV5-1 CASRTTIGQPNTEAFF TGCGCCAGTAGAACAACAATCGGACAGCCGAACACTGAAGCTTTCTTT
NA TRBJ2-5 13 many TRBV5-1 CASSLWASETQYF TGCGCCAGCAGCTTGTGGGCATCAGAGACCCAGTACTTC
NA TRBJ2-5 15 many TRBV24-1 CATSDSRTEQETQYF TGTGCCACCAGTGATTCCCGGACAGAACAAGAGACCCAGTACTTC
NA TRBJ2-1 17 many TRBV13 CASSFRLGGLIYNEQFF TGTGCCAGCAGCTTCCGGCTGGGGGGACTCATCTACAATGAGCAGTTCTTC
TRBD1 TRBJ1-2 15 few TRBV24-1 CATSDPGQGYYGYTF TGTGCCACCAGTGATCCGGGACAGGGGTACTATGGCTACACCTTC
TRBD1 TRBJ2-2 14 NA TRBV28 CASSRDRGGGELFF TGTGCCAGCAGCCGGGACAGGGGCGGCGGGGAGCTGTTTTTT
NA TRBJ1-1 13 many TRBV28 CASTDDGYTEAFF TGTGCCAGCACTGATGACGGTTACACTGAAGCTTTCTTT
TRBD1 TRBJ1-5 15 few TRBV6-1 CASSPGTGNNQPQHF TGTGCCAGCAGTCCCGGGACAGGGAATAATCAGCCCCAGCATTTT
TRBD2 TRBJ2-3 17 NA TRBV3-1 CASSLPVAGGFTDTQYF TGTGCCAGCAGCCTACCCGTAGCGGGAGGATTCACAGATACGCAGTATTTT
TRBD2 TRBJ2-1 18 many TRBV5-1 CASSLGGTSGSSYNEQFF TGCGCCAGCAGCTTAGGAGGGACTAGCGGTAGCTCCTACAATGAGCAGTTCTTC
NA TRBJ2-1 16 NA TRBV24-1 CATSDLPRGQYNEQFF TGTGCCACCAGTGATTTGCCCAGAGGGCAGTACAATGAGCAGTTCTTC
TRBD1 TRBJ1-2 15 once TRBV10-3 CAISVSGDSSYGYTF TGTGCCATCAGTGTATCCGGGGACAGCTCCTATGGCTACACCTTC
TRBD1 TRBJ1-1 14 many TRBV20-1 CSASGGQGDTEAFF TGCAGTGCTAGCGGGGGACAGGGGGACACTGAAGCTTTCTTT
NA TRBJ2-3 15 NA TRBV7-2 CASSPAGTYTDTQYF TGTGCCAGCAGCCCCGCCGGGACCTACACAGATACGCAGTATTTT
NA TRBJ2-5 14 few TRBV5-1 CASSWSWGQETQYF TGCGCCAGCAGCTGGAGCTGGGGGCAAGAGACCCAGTACTTC
NA TRBJ2-3 13 few TRBV30 CAWSGGGTDTQYF TGTGCCTGGAGTGGCGGTGGGACAGATACGCAGTATTTT
NA TRBJ2-6 14 NA TRBV14 CASSHWSGANVLTF TGTGCCAGCAGCCATTGGTCTGGGGCCAACGTCCTGACTTTC
TRBD1 TRBJ2-2 13 NA TRBV10-3 CAVGQGMPGELFF TGTGCCGTGGGACAGGGAATGCCCGGGGAGCTGTTTTTT
NA TRBJ2-7 13 many TRBV7-2 CASSRNPGYEQYF TGTGCCAGCAGCCGGAACCCCGGCTACGAGCAGTACTTC
NA TRBJ2-3 12 many TRBV20-1 CSANDDTDTQYF TGCAGTGCTAACGACGACACAGATACGCAGTATTTT
NA TRBJ2-3 11 many TRBV20-1 CSAYQGDTQYF TGCAGTGCGTATCAAGGGGATACGCAGTATTTT
NA TRBJ2-2 15 NA TRBV7-2 CASSLWARGGGELFF TGTGCCAGCAGCTTATGGGCCAGGGGTGGCGGGGAGCTGTTTTTT
NA TRBJ1-5 15 NA TRBV7-8 CASSSTGSGNQPQHF TGTGCCAGCAGCTCCACAGGGTCTGGCAATCAGCCCCAGCATTTT
NA TRBJ2-7 15 few TRBV28 CASSTGTLYPYEQYF TGTGCCAGCAGTACCGGGACACTTTATCCCTACGAGCAGTACTTC
NA TRBJ1-6 13 many TRBV27 CASSTSRGSPLHF TGTGCCAGCAGTACCTCCCGCGGGTCACCCCTCCACTTT
NA TRBJ2-2 13 NA TRBV6-4 CASSDQHTGELFF TGTGCCAGCAGTGATCAGCACACCGGGGAGCTGTTTTTT